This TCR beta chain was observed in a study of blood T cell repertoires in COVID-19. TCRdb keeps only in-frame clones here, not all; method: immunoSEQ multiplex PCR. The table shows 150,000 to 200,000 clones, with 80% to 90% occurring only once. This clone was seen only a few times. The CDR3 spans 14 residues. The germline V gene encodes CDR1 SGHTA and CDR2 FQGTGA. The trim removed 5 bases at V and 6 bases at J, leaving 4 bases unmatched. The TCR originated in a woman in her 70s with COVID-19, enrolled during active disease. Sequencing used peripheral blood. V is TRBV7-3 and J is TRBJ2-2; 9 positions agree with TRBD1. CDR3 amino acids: CASSPGTGPGELFF. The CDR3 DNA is TGTGCCAGCAGCCCCGGGACAGGGCCCGGGGAGCTGTTTTTT. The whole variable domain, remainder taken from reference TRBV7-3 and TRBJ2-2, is GAGVSQTPSNKVTEKGKYVELRCDPISGHTALYWYRQSLGQGPEFLIYFQGTGAADDSGLPNDRFFAVRPEGSVSTLKIQRTERGDSAVYLCASSPGTGPGELFFGEGSRLTVL.